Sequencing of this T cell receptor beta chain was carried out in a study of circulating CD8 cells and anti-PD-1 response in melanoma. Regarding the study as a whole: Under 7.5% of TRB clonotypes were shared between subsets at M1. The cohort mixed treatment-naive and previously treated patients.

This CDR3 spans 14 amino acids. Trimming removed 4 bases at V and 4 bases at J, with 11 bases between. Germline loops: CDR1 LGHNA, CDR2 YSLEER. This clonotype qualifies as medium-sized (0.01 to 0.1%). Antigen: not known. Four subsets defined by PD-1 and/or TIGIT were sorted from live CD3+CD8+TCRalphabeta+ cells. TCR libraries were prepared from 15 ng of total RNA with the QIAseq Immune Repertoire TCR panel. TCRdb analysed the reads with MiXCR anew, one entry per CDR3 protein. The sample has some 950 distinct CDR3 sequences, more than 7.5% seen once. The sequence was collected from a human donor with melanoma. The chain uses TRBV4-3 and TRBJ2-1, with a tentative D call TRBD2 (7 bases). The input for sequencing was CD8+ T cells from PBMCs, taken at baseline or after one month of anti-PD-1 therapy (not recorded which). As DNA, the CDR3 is TGCGCCAGCAGCCTAGGGGGGGCTTACAATGAGCAGTTCTTC. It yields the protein CASSLGGAYNEQFF.